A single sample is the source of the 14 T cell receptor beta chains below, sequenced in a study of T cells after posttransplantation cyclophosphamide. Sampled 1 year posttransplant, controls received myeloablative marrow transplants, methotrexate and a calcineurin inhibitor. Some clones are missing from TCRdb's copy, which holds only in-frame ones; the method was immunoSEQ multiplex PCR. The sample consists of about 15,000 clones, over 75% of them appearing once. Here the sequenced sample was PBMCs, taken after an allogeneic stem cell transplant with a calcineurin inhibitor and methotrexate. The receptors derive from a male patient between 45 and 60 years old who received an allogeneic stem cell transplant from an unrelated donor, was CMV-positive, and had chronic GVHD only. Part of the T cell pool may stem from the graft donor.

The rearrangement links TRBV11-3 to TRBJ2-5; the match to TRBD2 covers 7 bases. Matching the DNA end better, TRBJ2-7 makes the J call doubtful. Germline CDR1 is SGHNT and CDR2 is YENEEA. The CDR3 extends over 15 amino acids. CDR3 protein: CASSLIGGSHYEQYF. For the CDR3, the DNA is TGTGCCAGCAGCCTAATAGGCGGGAGCCACTACGAGCAGTACTTC.

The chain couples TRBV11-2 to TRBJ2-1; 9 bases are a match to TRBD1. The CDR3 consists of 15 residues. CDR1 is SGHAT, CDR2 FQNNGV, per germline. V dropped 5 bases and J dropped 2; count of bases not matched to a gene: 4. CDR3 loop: CASSLGQGAYNEQFF. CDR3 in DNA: TGTGCCAGCAGCCTGGGACAGGGAGCCTACAATGAGCAGTTCTTC.

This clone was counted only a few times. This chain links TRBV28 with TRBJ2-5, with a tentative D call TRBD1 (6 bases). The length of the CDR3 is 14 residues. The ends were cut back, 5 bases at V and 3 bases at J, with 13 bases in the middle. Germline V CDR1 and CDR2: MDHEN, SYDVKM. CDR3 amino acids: CASSPTGMEETQYF. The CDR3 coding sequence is TGTGCCAGCAGTCCTACAGGGATGGAAGAGACCCAGTACTTC.

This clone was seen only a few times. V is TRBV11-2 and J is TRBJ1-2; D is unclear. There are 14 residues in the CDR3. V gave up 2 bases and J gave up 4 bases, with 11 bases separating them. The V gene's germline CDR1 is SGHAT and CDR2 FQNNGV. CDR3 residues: CASSLSAGFYGYTF. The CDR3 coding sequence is TGTGCCAGCAGCTTATCAGCGGGGTTCTATGGCTACACCTTC.

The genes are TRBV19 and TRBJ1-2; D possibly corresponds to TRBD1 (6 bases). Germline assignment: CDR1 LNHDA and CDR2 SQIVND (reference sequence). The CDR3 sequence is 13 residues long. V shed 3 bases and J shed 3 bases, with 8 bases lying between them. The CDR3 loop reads CASSMRQDYGYTF. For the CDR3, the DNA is TGTGCCAGTAGTATGAGACAGGACTATGGCTACACCTTC. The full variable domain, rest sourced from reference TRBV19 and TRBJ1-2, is DGGITQSPKYLFRKEGQNVTLSCEQNLNHDAMYWYRQDPGQGLRLIYYSQIVNDFQKGDIAEGYSVSREKKESFPLTVTSAQKNPTAFYLCASSMRQDYGYTFGSGTRLTVV.

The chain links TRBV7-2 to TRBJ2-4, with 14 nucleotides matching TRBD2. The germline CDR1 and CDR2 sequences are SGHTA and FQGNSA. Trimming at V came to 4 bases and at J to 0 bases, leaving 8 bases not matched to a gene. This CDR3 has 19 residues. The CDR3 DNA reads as TGTGCCAGCAGCTCCCAGACTAGCGGGGGGGCTCTAGCCAAAAACATTCAGTACTTC. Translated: CASSSQTSGGALAKNIQYF.

This chain's CDR3 is CASSFYIGELFF. CDR3 nucleotide sequence: TGTGCCAGCAGCTTCTATATCGGGGAGCTGTTTTTT. V is TRBV5-6 and J is TRBJ2-2; D unresolved. The CDR3 loop spans 12 amino acids. The germline V and J ends were trimmed by 2 bases and 7 bases, with 6 bases remaining between them. Germline values: CDR1 SGHDT, CDR2 YYEEEE.

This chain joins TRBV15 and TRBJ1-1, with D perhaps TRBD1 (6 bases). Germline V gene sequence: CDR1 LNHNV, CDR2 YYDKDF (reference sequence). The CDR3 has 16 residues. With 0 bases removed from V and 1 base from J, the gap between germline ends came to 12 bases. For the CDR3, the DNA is TGTGCCACCAGCAGAGAACCATCCAGGGGGAACACTGAAGCTTTCTTT. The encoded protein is CATSREPSRGNTEAFF.

The CDR3 bases are TGTGCCAGCAGTGCCACAGGGTTGGTCATGACCCAGTACTTC. Translated, it gives CASSATGLVMTQYF. The rearrangement links TRBV27 to TRBJ2-5; D possibly corresponds to TRBD1 (6 bases). V lost 5 bases to trimming and J lost 7 bases, with 17 bases between them. The CDR3 is made up of 14 amino acids. The germline V gene has CDR1 MNHEY and CDR2 SMNVEV (reference sequence).

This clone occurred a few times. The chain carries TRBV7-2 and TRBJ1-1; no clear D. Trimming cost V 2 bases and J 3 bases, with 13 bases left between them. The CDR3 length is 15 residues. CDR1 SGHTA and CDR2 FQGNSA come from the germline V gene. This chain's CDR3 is CASSLLGSGDTEAFF. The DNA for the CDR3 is TGTGCCAGCAGCTTATTAGGGTCCGGGGACACTGAAGCTTTCTTT.

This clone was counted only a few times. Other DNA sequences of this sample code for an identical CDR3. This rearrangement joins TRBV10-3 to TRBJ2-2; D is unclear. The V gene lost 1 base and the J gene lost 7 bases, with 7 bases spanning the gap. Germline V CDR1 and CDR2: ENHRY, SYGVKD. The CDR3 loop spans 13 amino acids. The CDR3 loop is CAISELAGGELFF. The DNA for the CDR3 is TGTGCCATCAGTGAGTTGGCAGGCGGGGAGCTGTTTTTT.

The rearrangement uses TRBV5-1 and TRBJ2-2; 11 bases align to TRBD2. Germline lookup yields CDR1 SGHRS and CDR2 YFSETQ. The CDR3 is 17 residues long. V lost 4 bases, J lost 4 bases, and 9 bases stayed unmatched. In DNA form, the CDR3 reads TGCGCCAGCAGCACGGTACTAGCGGGAGCGGCCACCGGGGAGCTGTTTTTT. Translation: CASSTVLAGAATGELFF.

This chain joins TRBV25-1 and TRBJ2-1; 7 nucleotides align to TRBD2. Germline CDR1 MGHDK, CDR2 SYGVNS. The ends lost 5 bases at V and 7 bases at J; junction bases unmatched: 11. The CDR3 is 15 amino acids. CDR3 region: CASSPSLGLSNEQFF. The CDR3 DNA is TGTGCCAGCAGTCCGAGCTTGGGACTATCAAATGAGCAGTTCTTC.

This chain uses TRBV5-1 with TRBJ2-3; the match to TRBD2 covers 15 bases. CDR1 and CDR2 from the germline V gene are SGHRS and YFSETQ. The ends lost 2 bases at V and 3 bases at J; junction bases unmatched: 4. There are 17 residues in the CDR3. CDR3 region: CASSLTGTSGRTDTQYF. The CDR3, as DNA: TGCGCCAGCAGCTTAACCGGGACTAGCGGGAGGACAGATACGCAGTATTTT.